The 16 T cell receptor beta chains listed next were all sequenced from one sample in a study of cytomegalovirus exposure and HLA in healthy donors. This PCR relied on a set of 60 Vbeta primers and 13 Jbeta primers. The data were produced by immunoSEQ multiplex PCR, yet TCRdb's version contains in-frame clones alone and is incomplete. Here the sample spans 75,000 to 90,000 clones, 65% to 80% being singletons. The source material was PBMCs. The origin of the receptors is a man in his sixties in good health and CMV-seronegative.

This sequence joins TRBV15 and TRBJ1-5; 9 bases align to TRBD1. The CDR3 runs to 14 residues. Germline V gives CDR1 LNHNV, CDR2 YYDKDF (reference sequence). The V segment lost 3 bases and the J segment 5 bases; nucleotides outside the gene matches: 2. The CDR3 sequence is CATSRTGGDQPQHF. The CDR3 region has the DNA TGTGCCACCAGCAGGACAGGGGGGGATCAGCCCCAGCATTTT.

The V gene is TRBV19, the J gene TRBJ2-1; the match to TRBD2 covers 9 bases. V was pared by 1 base and J by 4 bases, with 8 bases of the junction left unmatched. This CDR3 comprises 17 residues. The germline gives CDR1 LNHDA, CDR2 SQIVND (reference sequence). The CDR3 DNA is TGTGCCAGTAGTATAGCAGGTCGACTAGCGGTTTACAATGAGCAGTTCTTC. As protein: CASSIAGRLAVYNEQFF.

The chain employs TRBV6-5 and TRBJ1-6; 7 bases are shared with TRBD1. This CDR3 is built from 15 residues. From germline, CDR1 is MNHEY and CDR2 SVGAGI. The V and J ends lost 6 bases and 6 bases, in that order; junction bases with no gene match: 8. The CDR3 protein is CASRRGAGGNSPLHF. The CDR3 DNA sequence: TGTGCCAGCAGGCGGGGCGCAGGGGGTAATTCACCCCTCCACTTT.

The chain employs TRBV25-1 and TRBJ2-7; tentative D call: TRBD2 (6 bases). Trimming removed 2 bases at V and 4 bases at J, with 9 bases between. CDR3 length equals 13 residues. The germline V gene encodes CDR1 MGHDK and CDR2 SYGVNS. CDR3 amino acids: CASSETGTYEQYF. The CDR3 DNA follows: TGTGCCAGCAGTGAAACGGGGACTTACGAGCAGTACTTC.

The rearrangement joins TRBV9 to TRBJ1-2; tentatively, D is TRBD1 (6 bases). This CDR3 is built from 15 residues. Germline CDR1 and CDR2: SGDLS and YYNGEE. V was clipped by 0 bases and J by 2 bases, with 11 bases between them. The CDR3: CASSVGGHNNYGYTF. CDR3 sequence (DNA): TGTGCCAGCAGCGTAGGGGGACATAACAACTATGGCTACACCTTC.

V and J are TRBV6-1 and TRBJ2-7; D may be TRBD2 (5 bases). This CDR3 has 14 amino acids. V was trimmed by 7 bases and J by 3 bases, leaving 16 bases between them. The V gene's germline CDR1 is MNHNS and CDR2 SASEGT. The DNA for the CDR3 is TGTGCCAGCAACGTGGCGGGCCGGGGCTACGAGCAGTACTTC. Translated, it gives CASNVAGRGYEQYF.

The chain recombines TRBV11-3 with TRBJ2-1; 13 bases map to TRBD2. The germline gives CDR1 SGHNT, CDR2 YENEEA. This CDR3 region has 16 residues. V lost 5 bases and J lost 5; bases outside the gene matches: 6. The CDR3 here is CASSAGTSGMNNEQFF. The CDR3 DNA reads TGTGCCAGCAGCGCGGGGACTAGCGGGATGAACAATGAGCAGTTCTTC.

This chain connects TRBV2 to TRBJ2-1; 8 bases align to TRBD1. The V gene's germline CDR1 is SNHLY and CDR2 FYNNEI. Trimming removed 4 bases from V and 3 bases from J; junction bases left unmatched: 8. The CDR3 extends over 16 amino acids. The CDR3, as DNA: TGTGCCAGCAGTGTCAGGGCAGGGGGCCTCTACAATGAGCAGTTCTTC. Translating gives CASSVRAGGLYNEQFF. Filled out from reference TRBV2 and TRBJ2-1, the complete variable domain reads EPEVTQTPSHQVTQMGQEVILRCVPISNHLYFYWYRQILGQKVEFLVSFYNNEISEKSEIFDDQFSVERPDGSNFTLKIRSTKLEDSAMYFCASSVRAGGLYNEQFFGPGTRLTVL.

The gene calls are TRBV5-5 and TRBJ1-1; D is unresolved. This CDR3 is 13 amino acids long. V dropped 0 bases and J dropped 4 bases, with 7 bases sitting between them. Germline CDR1 reads SGHKS; CDR2 reads YYEKEE (reference sequence). CDR3 region: CASSLGTSTEAFF. The CDR3 DNA reads as TGTGCCAGCAGCTTGGGAACGAGCACTGAAGCTTTCTTT.

This chain joins TRBV18 and TRBJ2-2; possible D gene TRBD2, 6 bases. Looked up from germline, CDR1 is KGHSH and CDR2 is LQKENI. Trimming took 1 base from V and 4 from J, leaving 13 bases between them. The CDR3 runs to 16 residues. CDR3 bases: TGTGCCAGCTCACCACTAGCGGCACCCTCCACCGGGGAGCTGTTTTTT. It yields the protein CASSPLAAPSTGELFF.

The chain joins TRBV5-6 to TRBJ1-5, with unresolved D. Trimming took 1 base from V and 3 from J, leaving 8 bases between them. Germline lookup yields CDR1 SGHDT and CDR2 YYEEEE. This CDR3 spans 14 amino acids. DNA for the CDR3: TGTGCCAGCAGCTTGTGGCAACCCAATCAGCCCCAGCATTTT. It translates to CASSLWQPNQPQHF. Complete variable domain (other parts from reference TRBV5-6 and TRBJ1-5): DAGVTQSPTHLIKTRGQQVTLRCSPKSGHDTVSWYQQALGQGPQFIFQYYEEEERQRGNFPDRFSGHQFPNYSSELNVNALLLGDSALYLCASSLWQPNQPQHFGDGTRLSIL.

V and J are TRBV6-1 and TRBJ2-7, with unresolved D. Germline assignment: CDR1 MNHNS and CDR2 SASEGT. The CDR3 spans 13 residues. V lost 6 bases to trimming and J lost 0 bases, with 9 bases between them. For the CDR3, the DNA is TGTGCCAGCAGCCCGTGGAGCTCCTACGAGCAGTACTTC. Translating it yields CASSPWSSYEQYF.

The rearrangement joins TRBV6-1 to TRBJ1-3, with D tentatively TRBD1 (5 bases). This CDR3 spans 14 amino acids. Deletions cut 5 bases from V and 4 bases from J, with 12 bases between. Germline V gives CDR1 MNHNS, CDR2 SASEGT. The CDR3 DNA sequence: TGTGCCAGCAGTATCACAGGCACCGGAAACACCATATATTTT. Protein sequence: CASSITGTGNTIYF.

This chain links TRBV29-1 with TRBJ1-1; a weak D match, TRBD1 (5 bases). V was trimmed by 7 bases and J by 7 bases, leaving 10 bases between them. The CDR3 totals 10 residues. From germline, CDR1 is SQVTM and CDR2 ANQGSEA. The CDR3 protein is CSGWGVEAFF. CDR3 bases: TGCAGCGGATGGGGGGTTGAAGCTTTCTTT.

The chain has TRBV5-1 and TRBJ2-3, with D perhaps matching TRBD2 (5 bases). Germline CDR1 and CDR2: SGHRS and YFSETQ. V was trimmed by 0 bases and J by 4 bases, leaving 9 bases between them. The CDR3 runs 14 residues. DNA of the CDR3: TGCGCCAGCAGCTTGGCGGGTAGCGCAGATACGCAGTATTTT. This translates into CASSLAGSADTQYF.

This clone came up once. The V gene is TRBV27, the J gene TRBJ1-1; D remains unclear. This CDR3 has 14 residues. Trimming cost V 4 bases and J 5 bases, with 14 bases left between them. Germline values: CDR1 MNHEY, CDR2 SMNVEV (reference sequence). For the CDR3, the DNA is TGTGCCAGCAGTTCCACTCCTACGAGGACTGAAGCTTTCTTT. It yields the protein CASSSTPTRTEAFF.